This T cell receptor (beta chain) was identified in a study of T-cell reconstitution after alpha-beta-depleted transplantation in children. Findings of the study overall: Some patients owed their high day-60 TCRbeta diversity to surviving recipient T cells and thymic progenitors. Newly generated T cells supplied most T-cell counts and diversity one year post-transplant. In patients about two months after transplant, alpha-beta T cells reportedly arose from several hundred expanded graft clones.

Concerning this clonotype itself: Its antigen remains unknown.

From germline, CDR1 is DFQATT and CDR2 SNEGSKA (reference sequence). The V gene lost 6 bases and the J gene lost 7 bases, with 15 bases spanning the gap. The CDR3 extends over 13 amino acids. A TCRbeta library incorporating unique molecular identifiers was prepared. TCRdb used MiXCR to reprocess the PCR reads, holding one entry per CDR3 protein. Among about 870,000 distinct CDR3 sequences listed, roughly 15% were seen once. The genes are TRBV20-1 and TRBJ2-2, with D hard to call. The source of this sequence is a male patient younger than 18 who had a stem cell transplant for acute lymphoblastic leukemia, so the T cells may come from the graft donor. Sequencing used PBMCs, mostly from graft donor cells, obtained 360 days after TCRalphabeta/CD19-depleted stem cell transplant. The CDR3 nucleotides are TGCAGTGCCCCGAGGACCCACGGCGGGGAGCTGTTTTTT. Its translation: CSAPRTHGGELFF.